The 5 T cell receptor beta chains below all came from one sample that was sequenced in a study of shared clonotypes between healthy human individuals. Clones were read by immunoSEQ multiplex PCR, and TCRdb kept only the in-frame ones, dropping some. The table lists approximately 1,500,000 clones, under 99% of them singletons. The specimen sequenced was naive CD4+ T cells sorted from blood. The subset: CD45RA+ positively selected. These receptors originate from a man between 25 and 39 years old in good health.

CDR3 in amino acids: CASSPPRDTQYF. DNA of the CDR3: TGTGCCAGCAGTCCTCCGAGGGATACGCAGTATTTT. J is TRBJ2-3 and V is TRBV28; unclear D gene. Germline V gene data show CDR1 as MDHEN and CDR2 as SYDVKM. V shed 5 bases and J shed 6 bases, with 9 bases lying between them. The CDR3 consists of 12 residues. The variable domain in full, with the rest retrieved from reference TRBV28 and TRBJ2-3, is DVKVTQSSRYLVKRTGEKVFLECVQDMDHENMFWYRQDPGLGLRLIYFSYDVKMKEKGDIPEGYSVSREKKERFSLILESASTNQTSMYLCASSPPRDTQYFGPGTRLTVL.

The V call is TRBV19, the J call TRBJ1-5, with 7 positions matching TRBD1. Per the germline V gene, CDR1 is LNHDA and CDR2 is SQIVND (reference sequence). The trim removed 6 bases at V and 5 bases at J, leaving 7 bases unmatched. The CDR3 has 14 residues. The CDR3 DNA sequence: TGTGCCAGTAGCGGAACAGGGGCTTATCAGCCCCAGCATTTT. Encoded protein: CASSGTGAYQPQHF.

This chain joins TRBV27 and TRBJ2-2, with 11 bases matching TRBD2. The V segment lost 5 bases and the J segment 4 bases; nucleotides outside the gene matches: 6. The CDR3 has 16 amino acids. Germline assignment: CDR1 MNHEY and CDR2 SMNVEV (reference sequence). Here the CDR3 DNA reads TGTGCCAGCAGTATCGCTAGCGGGAGGACCACCGGGGAGCTGTTTTTT. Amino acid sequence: CASSIASGRTTGELFF.

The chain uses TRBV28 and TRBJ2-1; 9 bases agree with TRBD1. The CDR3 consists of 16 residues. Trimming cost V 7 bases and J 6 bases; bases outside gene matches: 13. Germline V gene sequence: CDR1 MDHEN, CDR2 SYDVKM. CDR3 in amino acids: CASKSGGTGLRNEQFF. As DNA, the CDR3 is TGTGCCAGCAAGTCCGGAGGGACAGGGCTACGCAATGAGCAGTTCTTC.

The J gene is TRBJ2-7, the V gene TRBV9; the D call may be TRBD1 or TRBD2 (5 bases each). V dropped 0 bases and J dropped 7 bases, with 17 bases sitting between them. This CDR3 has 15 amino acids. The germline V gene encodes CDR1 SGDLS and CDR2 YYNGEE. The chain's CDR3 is CASSVGWGRSAEQYF. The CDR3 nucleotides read TGTGCCAGCAGCGTAGGCTGGGGCCGTAGCGCGGAGCAGTACTTC.